This is a list of T cell receptor beta chains from one sample in a study of T-cell reconstitution after alpha-beta-depleted transplantation in children. TCRdb reprocessed the PCR reads with MiXCR, giving one entry per CDR3 protein. The sample has about 160,000 distinct CDR3 sequences, 8.5% to 14% seen once. The source was PBMCs, collected before TCRalphabeta/CD19-depleted stem cell transplant. The receptors derive from a boy younger than 10 with acute myeloid leukemia, due to receive a stem cell transplant. Both conserved end residues are part of each CDR3. The D gene is left open where the match is weak. A clone size is listed for some rows: how often the clone was seen (once, few, many), or a class if it is expanded.

d_gene	v_gene	abundance	j_gene	CDR3aa	CDR3nt
TRBD1	TRBV27	.	TRBJ2-6	CASSVTGGSGANVLTF	TGTGCCAGCAGCGTGACAGGGGGCTCTGGGGCCAACGTCCTGACTTTC
TRBD2	TRBV3-1	many	TRBJ2-7	CASSQGSSGRNEQYF	TGTGCCAGCAGCCAAGGTTCTAGCGGGAGGAACGAGCAGTACTTC
.	TRBV7-3	many	TRBJ2-3	CASSFAGGTDTQYF	TGTGCCAGCAGCTTCGCAGGGGGCACAGATACGCAGTATTTT
.	TRBV18	many	TRBJ1-6	CASSTQHNSPLHF	TGTGCCAGCTCAACGCAACATAATTCACCCCTCCACTTT
TRBD1	TRBV7-7	many	TRBJ2-5	CASSGDRGETQYF	TGTGCTAGCAGCGGGGACAGGGGCGAGACCCAGTACTTC
TRBD1	TRBV7-9	many	TRBJ2-7	CASSKGQAYEQYF	TGTGCCAGCAGCAAGGGACAGGCCTACGAGCAGTACTTC
.	TRBV24-1	many	TRBJ2-3	CATSDPGRIDTQYF	TGTGCCACCAGTGACCCGGGACGCATAGATACGCAGTATTTT
TRBD1	TRBV4-2	many	TRBJ1-5	CASSQGTGGNQPQHF	TGTGCCAGCAGCCAAGGGACAGGGGGAAATCAGCCCCAGCATTTT
.	TRBV30	many	TRBJ1-5	CAWSVTGLDNQPQHF	TGTGCCTGGAGTGTAACAGGGCTGGACAATCAGCCCCAGCATTTT
.	TRBV5-5	many	TRBJ2-3	CASSLAGRADTQYF	TGTGCCAGCAGCTTGGCGGGTAGGGCGGATACGCAGTATTTT
.	TRBV4-1	many	TRBJ2-2	CASSQVWSRELFF	TGCGCCAGCAGCCAAGTCTGGAGCCGGGAGCTGTTTTTT
TRBD1	TRBV20-1	many	TRBJ2-2	CSAISGTGGRTGELFF	TGCAGTGCTATTAGCGGTACAGGGGGAAGGACCGGGGAGCTGTTTTTT
TRBD2	TRBV20-1	many	TRBJ2-7	CSAGGIAGFYEQYF	TGCAGTGCCGGTGGAATAGCGGGATTCTACGAGCAGTACTTC
TRBD2	TRBV12-3/TRBV12-4	many	TRBJ2-1	CASSFRLAGGPGNEQFF	TGTGCCAGCAGTTTCCGACTAGCGGGGGGGCCAGGCAATGAGCAGTTCTTC
TRBD1	TRBV20-1	many	TRBJ1-6	CSPMDRGGSPLHF	TGCAGTCCAATGGACAGGGGCGGATCACCCCTCCACTTT
TRBD2	TRBV3-1	medium-sized	TRBJ2-1	CASSSTSGTKNSYNEQFF	TGTGCCAGCAGCTCGACTAGCGGGACCAAAAACTCCTACAATGAGCAGTTCTTC
TRBD2	TRBV7-9	many	TRBJ2-1	CASSLDTSGSVEQFF	TGTGCCAGCAGCTTAGACACTAGCGGGAGTGTTGAGCAGTTCTTC
TRBD2	TRBV29-1	many	TRBJ2-5	CSATSGVETQYF	TGCAGCGCGACTAGCGGAGTGGAGACCCAGTACTTC
.	TRBV7-2	many	TRBJ1-1	CASSLPGKRVSEAFF	TGTGCCAGCAGCTTACCCGGGAAAAGAGTCTCTGAAGCTTTCTTT
.	TRBV5-4	many	TRBJ2-6	CASSSRDARDGANVLTF	TGTGCCAGCAGCTCCCGGGACGCCCGGGACGGGGCCAACGTCCTGACTTTC
.	TRBV12-3/TRBV12-4	many	TRBJ2-2	CASSLFQGVTGELFF	TGTGCCAGCAGTTTGTTTCAGGGAGTCACCGGGGAGCTGTTTTTT
.	TRBV20-1	many	TRBJ2-7	CSASVISLALVDEQYF	TGCAGTGCTAGCGTCATTAGTCTAGCCCTCGTAGACGAGCAGTACTTC
.	TRBV7-3	many	TRBJ2-3	CASSLTVTSHTPDTQYF	TGTGCCAGCAGCTTAACGGTGACTAGTCACACACCCGATACGCAGTATTTT
TRBD1	TRBV28	many	TRBJ1-2	CASSPSTGRNGYTF	TGTGCCAGCAGTCCCTCGACAGGGAGGAATGGCTACACCTTC
.	TRBV9	few	TRBJ1-3	CASSGDRSGNTIYF	TGTGCCAGCAGCGGTGACAGGTCTGGAAACACCATATATTTT
.	TRBV12-3/TRBV12-4	many	TRBJ1-5	CASSLAGGGGNQPQHF	TGTGCCAGCAGTTTAGCCGGGGGCGGAGGCAATCAGCCCCAGCATTTT
TRBD2	TRBV11-2	many	TRBJ2-7	CASSPPGLANEQYF	TGTGCCAGCAGCCCACCGGGACTAGCAAACGAGCAGTACTTC
TRBD2	TRBV12-3/TRBV12-4	many	TRBJ2-5	CASSFKRGGGETQYF	TGTGCCAGCAGTTTCAAGCGGGGGGGAGGGGAGACCCAGTACTTC
.	TRBV5-6	many	TRBJ1-5	CASSAQAPRQPQHF	TGTGCCAGCAGCGCACAGGCTCCCCGACAGCCCCAGCATTTT
.	TRBV6-5	many	TRBJ2-1	CASSFTESSYNEQFF	TGTGCCAGCAGTTTTACAGAAAGCTCCTACAATGAGCAGTTCTTC
.	TRBV5-1	many	TRBJ2-7	CASSFGPRVSYEQYF	TGCGCCAGCAGCTTTGGCCCGAGGGTATCCTACGAGCAGTACTTC
TRBD2	TRBV12-3/TRBV12-4	.	TRBJ2-3	CASSLFSGTDTQYF	TGTGCCAGCAGTTTATTTAGCGGGACCGATACGCAGTATTTT
TRBD1	TRBV2	many	TRBJ1-1	CASSNTGQGGTEAFF	TGTGCCAGCAGTAATACAGGACAGGGAGGCACTGAAGCTTTCTTT
TRBD2	TRBV12-3/TRBV12-4	many	TRBJ2-5	CASSSTSGDGTQYF	TGTGCCAGCAGTTCGACTAGCGGGGATGGGACCCAGTACTTC
.	TRBV19	few	TRBJ1-4	CASSIGRTNEKLFF	TGTGCCAGTAGTATCGGACGGACTAATGAAAAACTGTTTTTT
.	TRBV29-1	many	TRBJ1-2	CSVRQSDGYTF	TGCAGCGTTCGACAGTCGGATGGCTACACCTTC
.	TRBV6-5	few	TRBJ1-3	CASSSSGVSGNTIYF	TGTGCCAGCAGTTCTTCCGGGGTCTCTGGAAACACCATATATTTT
.	TRBV29-1	many	TRBJ2-1	CSVVPNNEQFF	TGCAGCGTTGTCCCAAACAATGAGCAGTTCTTC
TRBD1	TRBV29-1	many	TRBJ2-1	CSVVWDRAPNEQFF	TGCAGCGTTGTTTGGGACAGGGCCCCTAATGAGCAGTTCTTC
.	TRBV4-2	.	TRBJ2-1	CASSPGPGAYNEQFF	TGTGCCAGCAGCCCTGGGCCAGGGGCCTACAATGAGCAGTTCTTC
TRBD1	TRBV6-5	many	TRBJ1-2	CASSYSMTGSNYGYTF	TGTGCCAGCAGTTACTCGATGACAGGGTCGAACTATGGCTACACCTTC
TRBD1	TRBV5-1	many	TRBJ1-1	CASSVRAGGTEAFF	TGCGCCAGCAGCGTCCGAGCAGGGGGCACTGAAGCTTTCTTT